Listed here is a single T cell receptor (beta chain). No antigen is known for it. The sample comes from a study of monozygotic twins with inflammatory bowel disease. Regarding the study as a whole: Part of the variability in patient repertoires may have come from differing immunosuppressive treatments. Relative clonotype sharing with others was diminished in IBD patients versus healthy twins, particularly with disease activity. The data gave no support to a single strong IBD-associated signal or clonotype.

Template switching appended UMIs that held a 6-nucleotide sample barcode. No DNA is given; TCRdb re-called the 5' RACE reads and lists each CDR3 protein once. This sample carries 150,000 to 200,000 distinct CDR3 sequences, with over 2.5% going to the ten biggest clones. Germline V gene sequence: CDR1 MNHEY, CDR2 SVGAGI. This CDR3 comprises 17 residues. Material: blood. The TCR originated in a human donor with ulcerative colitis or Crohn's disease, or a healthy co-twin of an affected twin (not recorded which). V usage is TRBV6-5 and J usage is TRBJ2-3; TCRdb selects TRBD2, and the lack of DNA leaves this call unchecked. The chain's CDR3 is CASSYRPSGRVGDTQYF.